The TCR beta chain described here comes from a study of cytomegalovirus exposure and HLA in healthy donors. For this clone: Its cognate antigen is unknown.

Regarding the study as a whole: Rare TCR sequences predominated, though certain public TCRs were found in many donors. A reported reduction in N-insertions relative to the approximately 640-donor mean was seen in an Asian-associated ancestry cluster in a later analysis.

Germline CDR1 and CDR2: ENHRY and SYGVKD. Trimming took off 5 bases at V and 1 base at J, with 13 bases between the two ends. The CDR3 totals 15 residues. PCR amplification relied on 60 Vbeta primers (plus 13 Jbeta primers). The method was immunoSEQ multiplex PCR; TCRdb's version includes in-frame clones alone and lacks a portion of them. Among around 150,000 clones listed, 75% were seen once. The sample taken for sequencing was PBMCs. This clonotype was sampled from a man between 18 and 29 years old in good health and CMV-seronegative. V is TRBV10-3 and J is TRBJ2-3, with D hard to call. CDR3 in amino acids: CAISFSRSGTDTQYF. The DNA for the CDR3 is TGTGCCATCAGTTTTTCCCGGAGCGGCACAGATACGCAGTATTTT.